Each of the 10 T cell receptor beta chains below was sequenced from the same sample in a study of shared T cell receptors in the human thymus. Here immunoSEQ multiplex PCR was the method, and the copy in TCRdb shows in-frame clones only, minus some. Of under 700,000 clones in the sample, around three quarters were seen once. This sample also belongs to another study, concerning human thymus T cells.

Sequencing was performed on thymocytes. These receptors all stem from a boy less than two years old with a congenital heart defect.

The CDR3 loop reads CASSFASGQAFLETQYF. The CDR3 DNA sequence: TGTGCCAGCAGCTTCGCCTCGGGACAGGCTTTTTTGGAGACCCAGTACTTC. The chain recombines TRBV11-2 with TRBJ2-5, with 8 bases fitting TRBD1. Trimming removed 3 bases from V and 5 bases from J; junction bases left unmatched: 14. This CDR3 has 17 residues. Germline V gene data show CDR1 as SGHAT and CDR2 as FQNNGV.

This clone showed up just a few times. The chain is built from TRBV4-3 and TRBJ2-1; TRBD2 aligns across 8 bases. The CDR3 has 22 amino acids. Germline CDR1 LGHNA, CDR2 YSLEER. V dropped 7 bases and J dropped 1; count of bases not matched to a gene: 27. This chain's CDR3 is CASTPGWEAGDSVARSYNEQFF. The CDR3 nucleotides are TGCGCCAGCACTCCAGGGTGGGAAGCGGGAGATAGTGTGGCAAGGTCCTACAATGAGCAGTTCTTC.

The V gene is TRBV5-1, the J gene TRBJ2-7, with TRBD2 matching over 11 bases. Germline V gene lookup returns CDR1 SGHRS and CDR2 YFSETQ. V lost 2 bases to trimming and J lost 6 bases; unmatched junction nucleotides: 4. The CDR3 is 14 amino acids. The CDR3 sequence: CASSFLAGGREQYF. The CDR3 coding sequence is TGCGCCAGCAGCTTTCTAGCGGGAGGACGCGAGCAGTACTTC.

The J gene is TRBJ2-7, the V gene TRBV29-1; perhaps TRBD2 as D (6 bases). Germline V gene lookup returns CDR1 SQVTM and CDR2 ANQGSEA. The germline V and J ends were trimmed by 3 bases and 2 bases, with 11 bases remaining between them. This CDR3 has 13 amino acids. The CDR3 DNA sequence: TGCAGCGTTGATGGGTCTAGCGCCTACGAGCAGTACTTC. It encodes CSVDGSSAYEQYF.

In its sample, this clone was seen a few times. V usage is TRBV27 and J usage is TRBJ2-7, with TRBD2 identical over 11 bases. This CDR3 has 15 amino acids. After removal of 6 bases from V and 0 bases from J, the junction contained 4 bases not matched to a gene. Germline V CDR1 and CDR2: MNHEY, SMNVEV (reference sequence). The CDR3 DNA follows: TGTGCCAGCAGCGTTAGCGGGAGGGCCTCCTACGAGCAGTACTTC. Protein: CASSVSGRASYEQYF.

This clone was observed a few times. V and J are TRBV30 and TRBJ2-2, with TRBD2 matching 8 bases. This CDR3 has 13 amino acids. Unmatched junction bases numbered 9, after V lost 8 bases and J lost 7 bases. Germline V gene sequence: CDR1 GTSNPN, CDR2 SVGIG (reference sequence). The CDR3: CAGREAQDGELFF. The CDR3 nucleotides are TGTGCCGGGCGGGAGGCCCAGGACGGGGAGCTGTTTTTT.

V and J are TRBV15 and TRBJ2-2; weak D call: TRBD1 (6 bases). The germline CDR1 and CDR2 sequences are LNHNV and YYDKDF (reference sequence). This CDR3 has 18 amino acids. Trimming stripped 0 bases from V and 4 bases from J, with 18 bases between. CDR3 residues: CATSRDLPRGIPTGELFF. CDR3 nucleotides: TGTGCCACCAGCAGAGATCTCCCCAGGGGAATTCCCACCGGGGAGCTGTTTTTT. Full variable domain (rest looked up from reference TRBV15 and TRBJ2-2): DAMVIQNPRYQVTQFGKPVTLSCSQTLNHNVMYWYQQKSSQAPKLLFHYYDKDFNNEADTPDNFQSRRPNTSFCFLDIRSPGLGDTAMYLCATSRDLPRGIPTGELFFGEGSRLTVL.

This clone was counted between two and nine times. V gene TRBV27 combines with J gene TRBJ2-7; 11 nucleotides agree with TRBD1. Germline trimming cut 6 bases from V and 2 bases from J; bases unmatched to any gene: 15. Germline CDR1 MNHEY, CDR2 SMNVEV (reference sequence). This CDR3 contains 18 residues. The CDR3 DNA reads TGTGCCAGCAGACCGGACAGGGGGCTATCTTCCCCGGCCTACGAGCAGTACTTC. It yields the protein CASRPDRGLSSPAYEQYF.

The CDR3 protein is CASSLKKTGTESDTQYF. In nucleotides, the CDR3 is TGTGCCAGCAGCTTAAAGAAAACCGGGACTGAATCAGATACGCAGTATTTT. The J gene is TRBJ2-3, the V gene TRBV5-4; D may be TRBD2 (6 bases). CDR1 SGHNT and CDR2 YYREEE come from the germline V gene (reference sequence). This CDR3 spans 17 amino acids. V dropped 2 bases and J dropped 4 bases, with 20 bases sitting between them.

The rearrangement joins TRBV5-4 to TRBJ2-1; TRBD2 agrees at 7 bases. The CDR3 covers 15 residues. V lost 0 bases, J lost 5 bases, and 5 bases stayed unmatched. The V gene's germline CDR1 is SGHNT and CDR2 YYREEE (reference sequence). CDR3 sequence: CASSLAASGNNEQFF. In DNA form, the CDR3 reads TGTGCCAGCAGCTTGGCGGCTAGCGGAAACAATGAGCAGTTCTTC. Full variable domain (rest looked up from reference TRBV5-4 and TRBJ2-1): ETGVTQSPTHLIKTRGQQVTLRCSSQSGHNTVSWYQQALGQGPQFIFQYYREEENGRGNFPPRFSGLQFPNYSSELNVNALELDDSALYLCASSLAASGNNEQFFGPGTRLTVL.